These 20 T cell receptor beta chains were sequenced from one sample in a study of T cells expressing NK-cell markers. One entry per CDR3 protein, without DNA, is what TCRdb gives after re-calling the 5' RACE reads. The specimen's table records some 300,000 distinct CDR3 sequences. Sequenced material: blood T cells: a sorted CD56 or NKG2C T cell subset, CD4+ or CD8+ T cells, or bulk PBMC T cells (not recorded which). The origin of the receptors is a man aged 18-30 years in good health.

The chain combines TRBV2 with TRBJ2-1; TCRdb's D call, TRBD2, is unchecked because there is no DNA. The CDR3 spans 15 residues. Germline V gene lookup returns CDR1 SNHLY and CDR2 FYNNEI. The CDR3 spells CASRETPTNYNEQFF.

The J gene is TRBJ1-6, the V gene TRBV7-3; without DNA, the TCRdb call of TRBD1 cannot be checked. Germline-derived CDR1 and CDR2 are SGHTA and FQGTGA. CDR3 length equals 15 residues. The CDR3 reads CASSSTGSNNSPLHF.

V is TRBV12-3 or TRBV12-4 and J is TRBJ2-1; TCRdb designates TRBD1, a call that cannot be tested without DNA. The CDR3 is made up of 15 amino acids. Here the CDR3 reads CASRRRQGVDNEQFF.

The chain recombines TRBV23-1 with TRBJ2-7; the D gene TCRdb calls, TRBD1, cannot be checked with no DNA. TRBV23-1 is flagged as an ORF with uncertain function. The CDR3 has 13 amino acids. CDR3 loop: CASSQSRGGEQYF.

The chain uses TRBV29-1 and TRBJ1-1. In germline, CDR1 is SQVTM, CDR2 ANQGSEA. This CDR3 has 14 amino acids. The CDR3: CSVELRIANTEAFF.

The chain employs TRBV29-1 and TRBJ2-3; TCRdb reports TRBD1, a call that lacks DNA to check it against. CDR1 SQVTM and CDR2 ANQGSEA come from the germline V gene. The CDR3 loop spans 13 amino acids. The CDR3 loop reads CSGQGGRTDTQYF.

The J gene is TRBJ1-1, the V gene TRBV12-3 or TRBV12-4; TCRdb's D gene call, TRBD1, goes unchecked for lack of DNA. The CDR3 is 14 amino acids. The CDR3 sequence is CASSLLDGQTEAFF.

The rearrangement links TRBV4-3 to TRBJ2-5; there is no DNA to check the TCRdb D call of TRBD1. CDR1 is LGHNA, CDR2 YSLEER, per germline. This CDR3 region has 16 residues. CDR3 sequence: CASSQDLGTAMETQYF.

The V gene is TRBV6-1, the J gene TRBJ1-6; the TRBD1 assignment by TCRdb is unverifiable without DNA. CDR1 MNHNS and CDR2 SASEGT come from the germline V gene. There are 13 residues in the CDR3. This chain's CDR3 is CASSPRGVSSLHF.

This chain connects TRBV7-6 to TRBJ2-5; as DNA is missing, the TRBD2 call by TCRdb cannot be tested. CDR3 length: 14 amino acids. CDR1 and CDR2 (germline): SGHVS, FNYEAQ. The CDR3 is CASSLVRQPATQYF.

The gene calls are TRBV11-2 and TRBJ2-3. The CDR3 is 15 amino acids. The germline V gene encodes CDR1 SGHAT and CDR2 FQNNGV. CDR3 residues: CASSLALQNTDTQYF. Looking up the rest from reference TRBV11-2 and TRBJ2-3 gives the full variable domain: EAGVAQSPRYKIIEKRQSVAFWCNPISGHATLYWYQQILGQGPKLLIQFQNNGVVDDSQLPKDRFSAERLKGVDSTLKIQPAKLEDSAVYLCASSLALQNTDTQYFGPGTRLTVL.

The CDR3 reads CASSPQVSEQYF. This rearrangement joins TRBV18 to TRBJ2-7. The germline V gene has CDR1 KGHSH and CDR2 LQKENI. The CDR3 has 12 residues. The entire variable domain, with the rest obtained from reference TRBV18 and TRBJ2-7, is as follows: NAGVMQNPRHLVRRRGQEARLRCSPMKGHSHVYWYRQLPEEGLKFMVYLQKENIIDESGMPKERFSAEFPKEGPSILRIQQVVRGDSAAYFCASSPQVSEQYFGPGTRLTVT.

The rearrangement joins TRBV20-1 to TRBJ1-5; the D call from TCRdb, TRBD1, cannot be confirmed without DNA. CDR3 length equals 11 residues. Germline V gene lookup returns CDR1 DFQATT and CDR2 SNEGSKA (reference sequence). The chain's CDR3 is CSAREGPVMNF.

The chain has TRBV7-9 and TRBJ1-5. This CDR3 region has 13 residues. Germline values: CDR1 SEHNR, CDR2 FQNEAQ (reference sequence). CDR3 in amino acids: CASRRDGVMTQHF. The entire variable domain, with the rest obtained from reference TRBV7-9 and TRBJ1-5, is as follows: DTGVSQNPRHKITKRGQNVTFRCDPISEHNRLYWYRQTLGQGPEFLTYFQNEAQLEKSRLLSDRFSAERPKGSFSTLEIQRTEQGDSAMYLCASRRDGVMTQHFGDGTRLSIL.

CDR3 in amino acids: CAISPVGSYNEQFF. The chain has TRBV10-3 and TRBJ2-1. This CDR3 contains 14 residues. Germline values: CDR1 ENHRY, CDR2 SYGVKD.

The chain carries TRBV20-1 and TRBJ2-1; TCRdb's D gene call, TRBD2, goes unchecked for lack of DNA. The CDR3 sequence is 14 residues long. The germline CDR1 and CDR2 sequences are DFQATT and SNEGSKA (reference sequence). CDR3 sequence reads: CSPIPLARYNEQFF.

The CDR3 sequence: CASNINGANEKLFF. The rearrangement links TRBV14 to TRBJ1-4. Germline V gene sequence: CDR1 SGHDN, CDR2 FVKESK. The CDR3 extends over 14 amino acids.

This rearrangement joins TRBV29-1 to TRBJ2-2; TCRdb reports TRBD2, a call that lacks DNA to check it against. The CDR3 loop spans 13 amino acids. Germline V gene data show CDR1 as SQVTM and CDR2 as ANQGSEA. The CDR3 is CSVGPLVTGELFF.

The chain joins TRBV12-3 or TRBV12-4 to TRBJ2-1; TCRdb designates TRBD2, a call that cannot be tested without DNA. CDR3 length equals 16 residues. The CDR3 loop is CASSLSRAGGHNEQFF.

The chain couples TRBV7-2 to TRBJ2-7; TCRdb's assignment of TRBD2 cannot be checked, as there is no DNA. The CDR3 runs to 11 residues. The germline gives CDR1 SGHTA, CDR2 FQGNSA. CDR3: CASSSLAVQYF.